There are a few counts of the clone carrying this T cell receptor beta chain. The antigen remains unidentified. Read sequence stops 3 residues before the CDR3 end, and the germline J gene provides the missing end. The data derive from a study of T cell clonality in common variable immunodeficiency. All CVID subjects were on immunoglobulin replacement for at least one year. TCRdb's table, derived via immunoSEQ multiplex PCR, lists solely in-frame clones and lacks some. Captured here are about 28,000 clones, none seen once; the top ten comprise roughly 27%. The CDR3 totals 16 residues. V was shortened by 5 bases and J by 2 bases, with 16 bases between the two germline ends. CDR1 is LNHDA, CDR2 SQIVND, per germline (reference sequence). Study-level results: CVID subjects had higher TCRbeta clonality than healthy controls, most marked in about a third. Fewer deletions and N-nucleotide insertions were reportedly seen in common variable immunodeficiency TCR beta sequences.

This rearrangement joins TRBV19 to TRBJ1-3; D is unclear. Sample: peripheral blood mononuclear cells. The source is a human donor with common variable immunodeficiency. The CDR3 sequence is CASSVSGSSAGNTIYF. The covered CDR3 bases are TGTGCCAGTAGTGTGAGCGGCTCATCGGCTGGAAACACC.